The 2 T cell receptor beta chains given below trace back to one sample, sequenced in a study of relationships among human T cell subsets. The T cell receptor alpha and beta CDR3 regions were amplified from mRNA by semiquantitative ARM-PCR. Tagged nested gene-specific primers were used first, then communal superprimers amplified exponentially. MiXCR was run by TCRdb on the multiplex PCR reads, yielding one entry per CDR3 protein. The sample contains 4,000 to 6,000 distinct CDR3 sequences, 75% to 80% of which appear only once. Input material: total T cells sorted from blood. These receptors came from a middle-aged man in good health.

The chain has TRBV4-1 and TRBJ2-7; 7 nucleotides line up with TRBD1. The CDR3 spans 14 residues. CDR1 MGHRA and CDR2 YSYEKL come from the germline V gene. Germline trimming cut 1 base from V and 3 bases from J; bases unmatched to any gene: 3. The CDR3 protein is CASSQAAGGYEQYF. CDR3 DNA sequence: TGCGCCAGCAGCCAAGCTGCAGGGGGCTACGAGCAGTACTTC.

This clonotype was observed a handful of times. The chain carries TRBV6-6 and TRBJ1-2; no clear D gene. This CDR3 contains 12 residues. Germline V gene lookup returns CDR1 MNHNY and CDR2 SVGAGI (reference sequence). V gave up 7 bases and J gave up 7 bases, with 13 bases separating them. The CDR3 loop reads CASKVVEGGYTF. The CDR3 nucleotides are TGTGCCAGCAAAGTGGTCGAAGGTGGCTACACCTTC.